This T cell receptor beta chain was sequenced in a study of OX40 agonist ivuxolimab in advanced cancers. Study results and limitations: The investigators did not determine what antigen specificity the expanded peripheral T cells had. At 0.1 to 3.0 mg/kg, CD4+ and CD8+ blood T cells expanded clonally by week 6. There were, on average, more expanded clones in CD8+ T cells than in CD4+.

Method: immunoSEQ multiplex PCR; TCRdb's copy keeps in-frame clones and lacks some. In the table there are under 50,000 clones, over 75% of which are singletons. As regards this clone: The antigen is unknown.

CDR1 and CDR2 (germline): MNHNS, SASEGT. This CDR3 has 17 residues. The V gene lost 3 bases and the J gene lost 6 bases, with 20 bases spanning the gap. This chain links TRBV6-1 with TRBJ1-4, with D uncertain. The input for sequencing was CD4+ or CD8+ T cells sorted from blood, taken in a trial of the OX40 agonist ivuxolimab. The receptor was derived from an adult with an advanced solid tumor such as melanoma, head and neck, liver or kidney cancer. CDR3 nucleotides: TGTGCCAGCAGTGACTACCCCGCAGGACGGGTGGATGAAAAACTGTTTTTT. This sequence encodes CASSDYPAGRVDEKLFF.